The rows below give T cell receptor beta chains drawn from one sample of a study of OX40 agonist ivuxolimab in advanced cancers. Measured with immunoSEQ multiplex PCR; TCRdb has only the in-frame clones, and not every one. The sample carries fewer than 65,000 clones, about four fifths recorded once. The sequencing here drew on CD4+ or CD8+ T cells sorted from blood, taken in a trial of the OX40 agonist ivuxolimab. These receptors were taken from an adult with an advanced solid tumor such as melanoma, head and neck, liver or kidney cancer. Each CDR3 is given with its conserved first and last residue. D genes are given only for firm matches. Expanded clones get a size class; other rows say once, few or many, or leave the size out.

>TRBJ2-5|TRBV5-5|-|-
CASAAVGQETQYF
TGTGCCAGCGCCGCCGTGGGGCAAGAGACCCAGTACTTC
>TRBJ1-2|TRBV6-5|-|-
CASSYEPDRNYGYTF
TGTGCCAGCAGTTACGAACCCGACCGTAACTATGGCTACACCTTC
>TRBJ2-7|TRBV7-2|once|TRBD2
CASSLRGRLAEISDEQYF
TGTGCCAGCAGCTTACGGGGGAGGCTAGCGGAAATATCGGACGAGCAGTACTTC
>TRBJ1-1|TRBV25-1|few|-
CASIRNVGTEAFF
TGTGCCAGCATTAGAAATGTGGGGACAGAAGCTTTCTTT
>TRBJ2-3|TRBV7-9|-|TRBD2
CASSLYTSGGADTQYF
TGTGCCAGCAGCTTGTATACTAGCGGGGGGGCAGATACGCAGTATTTT
>TRBJ2-3|TRBV11-2|-|-
CASSLGRDTDTQYF
TGTGCCAGCAGCTTAGGCAGAGACACAGATACGCAGTATTTT
>TRBJ2-7|TRBV5-1|-|-
CASKTDGYEQYF
TGCGCCAGCAAAACTGACGGCTACGAGCAGTACTTC
>TRBJ2-2|TRBV4-2|-|TRBD1
CASSQGQGVGTGELFF
TGTGCCAGCAGCCAGGGACAGGGCGTCGGCACCGGGGAGCTGTTTTTT
>TRBJ1-4|TRBV4-1|-|TRBD1
CASSQAGTGAEKLFF
TGCGCCAGCAGCCAAGCCGGGACAGGGGCGGAAAAACTGTTTTTT
>TRBJ1-1|TRBV11-3|-|-
CASSLGPGNPNTEAFF
TGTGCCAGCAGCTTAGGTCCCGGGAACCCGAACACTGAAGCTTTCTTT
>TRBJ2-3|TRBV11-2|-|-
CASSLAAGPTLDTQYF
TGTGCCAGCAGCTTAGCGGCGGGACCAACCCTAGATACGCAGTATTTT
>TRBJ2-5|TRBV28|-|TRBD1
CASSLSLGQGEETQYF
TGTGCCAGCAGTTTATCTTTAGGACAGGGGGAAGAGACCCAGTACTTC
>TRBJ1-6|TRBV9|-|-
CASSPAGGMSSYNSPLHF
TGTGCCAGCAGCCCCGCGGGAGGTATGAGCTCCTATAATTCACCCCTCCACTTT
>TRBJ1-2|TRBV28|-|-
CASSLGGNVYGYTF
TGTGCCAGCAGTTTAGGGGGCAATGTCTATGGCTACACCTTC
>TRBJ1-6|TRBV2|-|-
CASSSPLHF
TGTGCCAGCTCCTCACCCCTCCACTTT
>TRBJ1-4|TRBV28|-|-
CASSLGGSGEKLFF
TGTGCCAGCAGCCTAGGGGGGAGTGGTGAAAAACTGTTTTTT
>TRBJ2-5|TRBV7-9|-|-
CASSLAGETQYF
TGTGCCAGCAGCTTAGCGGGGGAGACCCAGTACTTC
>TRBJ2-1|TRBV6-5|-|-
CASSYEAGSYNEQFF
TGTGCCAGCAGTTACGAGGCCGGCTCCTACAATGAGCAGTTCTTC
>TRBJ1-2|TRBV5-1|once|-
CASSPRQAYGYTF
TGCGCCAGCAGCCCACGACAGGCCTATGGCTACACCTTC
>TRBJ1-1|TRBV4-3|-|-
CASARGARTEAFF
TGCGCCAGTGCCCGGGGGGCGAGGACTGAAGCTTTCTTT
>TRBJ1-5|TRBV18|-|TRBD1
CASSPTDRAVQPQHF
TGTGCCAGCTCACCAACTGACAGGGCGGTTCAGCCCCAGCATTTT
>TRBJ2-7|TRBV6-1|once|TRBD1
CAISESRGQGVNEQYF
TGTGCCATCAGTGAGTCGAGGGGACAGGGGGTAAACGAGCAGTACTTC
>TRBJ2-3|TRBV7-2|-|-
CASSSGVQADTQYF
TGTGCCAGCAGCTCCGGTGTCCAGGCCGATACGCAGTATTTT
>TRBJ1-6|TRBV6-6|few|-
CASSYTGQVSPLHF
TGTGCCAGCAGTTACACAGGGCAGGTTTCACCCCTCCACTTT
>TRBJ2-3|TRBV5-5|-|TRBD2
CASSGTSGITDTQYF
TGTGCCAGCAGTGGGACTAGCGGGATAACAGATACGCAGTATTTT
>TRBJ1-5|TRBV7-8|-|TRBD1
CASSLVVSSGGFTQPQHF
TGTGCCAGCAGCTTAGTGGTCAGTTCAGGGGGATTCACTCAGCCCCAGCATTTT
>TRBJ2-3|TRBV19|-|-
CASRDLPGTSTDTQYF
TGTGCCAGTAGAGACCTTCCAGGAACTAGCACAGATACGCAGTATTTT
>TRBJ1-2|TRBV4-3|-|-
CASSQTPFEANYGYTF
TGCGCCAGCAGCCAAACGCCCTTCGAGGCTAACTATGGCTACACCTTC
>TRBJ1-6|TRBV7-9|-|-
CASSFPDSPLHF
TGTGCCAGCAGCTTCCCCGATTCACCCCTCCACTTT
>TRBJ2-4|TRBV7-8|-|-
CASSLRPPGEAKNIQYF
TGTGCCAGCAGCTTACGCCCCCCGGGGGAAGCCAAAAACATTCAGTACTTC
>TRBJ2-2|TRBV27|-|-
CASRTPTGELFF
TGTGCCAGCAGGACCCCGACCGGGGAGCTGTTTTTT
>TRBJ2-2|TRBV11-1|-|-
CASSRGGGENTGELFF
TGTGCCAGCAGCCGGGGCGGGGGCGAGAACACCGGGGAGCTGTTTTTT
>TRBJ1-1|TRBV6-1|-|-
CASSEARGVGGSGAFF
TGTGCCAGCAGTGAAGCGCGGGGGGTAGGTGGGAGCGGAGCTTTCTTT
>TRBJ2-3|TRBV4-3|-|TRBD2
CASSPGGGTDTQYF
TGCGCCAGCAGCCCCGGGGGGGGCACAGATACGCAGTATTTT
>TRBJ2-5|TRBV5-5|-|-
CASSLAAGPTETQYF
TGTGCCAGCAGCTTGGCCGCAGGTCCGACAGAGACCCAGTACTTC
>TRBJ1-5|TRBV4-1|few|-
CASSQDTVEDQPQHF
TGCGCCAGCAGCCAAGATACCGTAGAGGATCAGCCCCAGCATTTT
>TRBJ2-7|TRBV5-1|once|-
CASSLGTATYEQYF
TGCGCCAGCAGCTTGGGGACAGCAACCTACGAGCAGTACTTC
>TRBJ2-2|TRBV7-3|-|-
CASSPVGGELFF
TGTGCCAGCAGCCCCGTCGGCGGGGAGCTGTTTTTT
>TRBJ2-1|TRBV19|-|-
CASWAGPFNEQFF
TGTGCCAGTTGGGCAGGGCCCTTCAATGAGCAGTTCTTC
>TRBJ2-2|TRBV7-3|-|-
CASSLRLSSASGELFF
TGTGCCAGCAGCTTACGGTTGTCTAGCGCCTCCGGGGAGCTGTTTTTT
>TRBJ2-2|TRBV6-4|-|TRBD1
CAISWTGVTGELFF
TGTGCCATCTCCTGGACAGGGGTAACCGGGGAGCTGTTTTTT
>TRBJ1-5|TRBV5-6|-|-
CASSLVGLDQPQHF
TGTGCCAGCAGCTTGGTAGGGTTGGATCAGCCCCAGCATTTT
>TRBJ2-7|TRBV5-6|-|-
CASSLVGGAYEQYF
TGTGCCAGCAGCTTGGTCGGGGGTGCATACGAGCAGTACTTC
>TRBJ1-2|TRBV7-2|-|-
CASSLIGLIIGTNYGYTF
TGTGCCAGCAGCTTGATAGGGCTAATTATCGGAACTAACTATGGCTACACCTTC
>TRBJ2-7|TRBV4-1|-|-
CASSQAGVQGFSYEQYF
TGCGCCAGCAGCCAAGCGGGAGTACAGGGCTTCTCCTACGAGCAGTACTTC
>TRBJ2-1|TRBV7-9|-|-
CASSPGSYNEQFF
TGTGCCAGCAGCCCCGGGAGTTACAATGAGCAGTTCTTC
>TRBJ1-1|TRBV6-5|-|-
CASNRGMNTEAFF
TGTGCCAGCAATAGGGGGATGAACACTGAAGCTTTCTTT
>TRBJ2-3|TRBV5-4|-|TRBD2
CVSSLVAGGSDTQYF
TGTGTCAGCAGCTTGGTAGCGGGGGGGTCAGATACGCAGTATTTT
>TRBJ2-7|TRBV27|few|-
CASSLGGGEQYF
TGTGCCAGCAGTTTAGGAGGGGGTGAGCAGTACTTC
>TRBJ2-7|TRBV5-1|-|TRBD1
CASSLLDRGPSYEQYF
TGCGCCAGCAGCTTGTTGGACAGGGGGCCCTCCTACGAGCAGTACTTC
>TRBJ2-2|TRBV7-9|medium-sized|TRBD1
CATFGDRNVPGELFF
TGTGCCACCTTCGGGGACAGGAACGTTCCCGGGGAGCTGTTTTTT
>TRBJ1-3|TRBV5-6|-|-
CASSLGRRTRLGNTIYF
TGTGCCAGCAGCTTGGGGCGTCGGACTCGGCTTGGAAACACCATATATTTT
>TRBJ2-2|TRBV6-5|-|-
CASSRLSNTGELFF
TGTGCCAGCAGCCGACTCTCGAACACCGGGGAGCTGTTTTTT
>TRBJ2-2|TRBV6-1|-|-
CASRDSTGELFF
TGTGCCAGCAGAGATTCGACCGGGGAGCTGTTTTTT